This entry concerns a single T cell receptor (beta chain). Only in-frame clones appear in the TCRdb table, and some are missing; sequencing was by immunoSEQ multiplex PCR. The sample has almost 500,000 clones; less than 90% are singletons. This sample is part of a study of blood T cell repertoires in COVID-19. The recovered donors of Cohort 3 showed two negative PCRs, clearance, or symptom resolution. Germline assignment: CDR1 MNHEY and CDR2 SVGAGI. Trimming removed 6 bases from V and 2 bases from J; junction bases left unmatched: 2. The CDR3 runs to 15 residues. V and J are TRBV6-5 and TRBJ1-3, with 12 bases aligning to TRBD1. Material for sequencing was PBMCs or T cells enriched from blood (not recorded which). The source of this sequence is a woman aged 60-70 years who had recovered from COVID-19. CDR3 amino acids: CASRGQGATGNTIYF. DNA for the CDR3: TGTGCCAGCAGGGGACAGGGGGCGACTGGAAACACCATATATTTT.